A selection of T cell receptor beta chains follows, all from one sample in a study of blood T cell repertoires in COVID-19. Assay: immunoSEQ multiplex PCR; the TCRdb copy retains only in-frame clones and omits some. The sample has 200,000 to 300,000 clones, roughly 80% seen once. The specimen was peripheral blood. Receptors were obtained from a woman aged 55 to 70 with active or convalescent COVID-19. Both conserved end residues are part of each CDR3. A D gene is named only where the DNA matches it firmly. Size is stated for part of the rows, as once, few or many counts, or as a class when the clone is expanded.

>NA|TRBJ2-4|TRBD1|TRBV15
TGTGCCACCAGCCGAGAGGGGACAGGGGGAACCAAAAACATTCAGTACTTC
CATSREGTGGTKNIQYF
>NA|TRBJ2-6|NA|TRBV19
TGTGCCAGTAGCCCGCGGGGTGGCTCTGGGGCCAACGTCCTGACTTTC
CASSPRGGSGANVLTF
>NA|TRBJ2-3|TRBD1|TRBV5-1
TGCGCCAGCAGCTTACAGGGGAGTCGGACAGATACGCAGTATTTT
CASSLQGSRTDTQYF
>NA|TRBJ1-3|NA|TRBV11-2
TGTGCCAGCAGCTCCACCAGGGGTGGAAACACCATATATTTT
CASSSTRGGNTIYF
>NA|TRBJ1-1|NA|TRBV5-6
TGTGCCAGCAGCTTGACGAGCGGAGAAGCTTTCTTT
CASSLTSGEAFF
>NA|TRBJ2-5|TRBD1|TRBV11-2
TGTGCCAGCAGCTCCGACAGGGAAGAGACCCAGTACTTC
CASSSDREETQYF
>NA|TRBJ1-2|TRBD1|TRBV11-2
TGTGCCAGCAGCGGGGGACAGGGGTCCAAATATGGCTACACCTTC
CASSGGQGSKYGYTF
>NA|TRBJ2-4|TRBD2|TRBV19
TGTGCCAGTAGTACTGGGACTAGCGGGAGTAACATTCAGTACTTC
CASSTGTSGSNIQYF
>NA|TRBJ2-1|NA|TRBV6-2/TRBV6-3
TGTGCCAGCAGTGAGGGTACGGTTTACAATGAGCAGTTCTTC
CASSEGTVYNEQFF
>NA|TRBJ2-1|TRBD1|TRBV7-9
TGTGCCAGCAGCTTCGGACAGGGGGGCTACAATGAGCAGTTCTTC
CASSFGQGGYNEQFF
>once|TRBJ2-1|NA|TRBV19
TGTGCCAGTAGTCCCTCTACCTATGACTACAATGAGCAGTTCTTC
CASSPSTYDYNEQFF
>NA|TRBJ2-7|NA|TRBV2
TGTGCCAGCAGTGAGGCCTTCGAGCAGTACTTC
CASSEAFEQYF
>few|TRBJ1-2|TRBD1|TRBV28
TGTGCCAGCAGACAAGACAGGGCCATGGTGCAAGGCTACACCTTC
CASRQDRAMVQGYTF
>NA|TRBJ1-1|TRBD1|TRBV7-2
TGTGCCAGCAGCTCTTCGAAAGGACAGGGCGAAGCTTTCTTT
CASSSSKGQGEAFF
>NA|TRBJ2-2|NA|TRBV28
TGTGCCAGCAGTTTAAGGAGGGGGCGCGACACCGGGGAGCTGTTTTTT
CASSLRRGRDTGELFF
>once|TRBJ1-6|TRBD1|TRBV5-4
TGTGCCAGCAGCCGGCCGGGACAGATTAATTCACCCCTCCACTTT
CASSRPGQINSPLHF
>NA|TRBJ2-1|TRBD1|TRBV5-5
TGTGCCAGCACCATTGCCGGGACAGGGGTCAATGAGCAGTTCTTC
CASTIAGTGVNEQFF
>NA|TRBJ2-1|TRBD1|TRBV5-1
TGCGCCAGCAGCTTAGAGACAGGGGTATCCAATGAGCAGTTCTTC
CASSLETGVSNEQFF
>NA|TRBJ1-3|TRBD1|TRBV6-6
TGTGCCAGCAGTAACAGGGGAGACGGAAACACCATATATTTT
CASSNRGDGNTIYF
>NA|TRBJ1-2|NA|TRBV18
TGTGCCAGCTCACCAGACAGGCCCGGATATGGCTACACCTTC
CASSPDRPGYGYTF
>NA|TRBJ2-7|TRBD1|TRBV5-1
TGCGCCAGCAGCTTGGCCCAGGGGGCGGCGTTCGAGCAGTACTTC
CASSLAQGAAFEQYF
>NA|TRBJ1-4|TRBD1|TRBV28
TGTGCCAGCAGTTTAAGGACAGGAGTTGCAACTAATGAAAAACTGTTTTTT
CASSLRTGVATNEKLFF
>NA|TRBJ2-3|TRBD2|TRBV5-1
TGCGCCAGCAGCTCCTCTAGCGGGGTACGGGCAGATACGCAGTATTTT
CASSSSSGVRADTQYF
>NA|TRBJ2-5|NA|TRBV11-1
TGTGCCAGCAGCTTAAGGGGCCCGTTAGGAGGGGAGACCCAGTACTTC
CASSLRGPLGGETQYF
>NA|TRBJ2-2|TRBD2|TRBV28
TGTGCCAGCAGTTCCCCGGGGGGACTGGGGGAGCTGTTTTTT
CASSSPGGLGELFF
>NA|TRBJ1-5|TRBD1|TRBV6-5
TGTGCCAGCAGTAGGGACAGGGATGACAATCAGCCCCAGCATTTT
CASSRDRDDNQPQHF
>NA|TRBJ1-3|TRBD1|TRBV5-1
TGCGCCAGCAGCTCCAGACAGGGGGCTTGGAGCTCGCCTGGAAACACCATATATTTT
CASSSRQGAWSSPGNTIYF
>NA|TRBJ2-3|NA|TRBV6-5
TGTGCCAGCAGTTACGGGCAGTACACAGATACGCAGTATTTT
CASSYGQYTDTQYF
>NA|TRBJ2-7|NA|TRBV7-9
TGTGCCAGCAGCCAAACCGGGGAATACGAGCAGTACTTC
CASSQTGEYEQYF
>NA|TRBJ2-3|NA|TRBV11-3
TGTGCCAGCAGCCAGGGGCGGCTCATCAGCACAGATACGCAGTATTTT
CASSQGRLISTDTQYF
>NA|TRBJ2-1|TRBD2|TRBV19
TGTGCCAGTAGTGGACTAGCGGGAGGCAACGGCAATGAGCAGTTCTTC
CASSGLAGGNGNEQFF
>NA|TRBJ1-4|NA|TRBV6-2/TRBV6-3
TGTGCCAGCAGTGACGGCGGGGGTCTTAATGAAAAACTGTTTTTT
CASSDGGGLNEKLFF
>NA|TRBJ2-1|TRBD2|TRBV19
TGTGCCAGTAGCAATCCAAAACTAGCGGCAAACAATGAGCAGTTCTTC
CASSNPKLAANNEQFF
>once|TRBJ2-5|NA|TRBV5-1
TGCGCCAGCAGCTTGGCCCCAGGGGCGGAGGAGACCCAGTACTTC
CASSLAPGAEETQYF
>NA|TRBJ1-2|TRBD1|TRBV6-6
TGTGCCAGCAGTCCTAGGGGGCCCTATGGCTACACCTTC
CASSPRGPYGYTF
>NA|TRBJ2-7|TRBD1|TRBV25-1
TGTGCCAGCAGTGAAGGGCAGGGGGCCTACGAGCAGTACTTC
CASSEGQGAYEQYF
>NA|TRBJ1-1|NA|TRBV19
TGTGCCAGTAGTACAGGGGCAGGGACTGAAGCTTTCTTT
CASSTGAGTEAFF
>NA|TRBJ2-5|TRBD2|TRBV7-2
TGTGCCAGCAGCTTGACTAGCGGGGTCCAAGAGACCCAGTACTTC
CASSLTSGVQETQYF
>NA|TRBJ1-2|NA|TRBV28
TGTGCCAGCAGTTTGGGCAGCTCGTCCTATGGCTACACCTTC
CASSLGSSSYGYTF
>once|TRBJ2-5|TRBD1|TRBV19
TGTGCCAGTAGCCGCAGACAGGGGAGAGAGACCCAGTACTTC
CASSRRQGRETQYF
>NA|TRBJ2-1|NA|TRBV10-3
TGTGCCATCAGCTTAACGGACAATGAGCAGTTCTTC
CAISLTDNEQFF
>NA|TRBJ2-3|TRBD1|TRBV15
TGTGCCACCAGCGGAATGGGACAGGGGAGCACAGATACGCAGTATTTT
CATSGMGQGSTDTQYF
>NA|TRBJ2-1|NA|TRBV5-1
TGCGCCAGCAAAGTCGGCGGGGCGAGGGGCAATGAGCAGTTCTTC
CASKVGGARGNEQFF
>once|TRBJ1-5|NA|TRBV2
TGTGCCAGCAGTGAGCTCAGGGGAGGCAATCAGCCCCAGCATTTT
CASSELRGGNQPQHF
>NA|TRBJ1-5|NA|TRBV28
TGTGCCAGCAGTTTCGGAGGACGCTTCACTAATCAGCCCCAGCATTTT
CASSFGGRFTNQPQHF
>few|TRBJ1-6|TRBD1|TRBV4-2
TGTGCCAGCAGCCGGGACAGCAGAAATTCACCCCTCCACTTT
CASSRDSRNSPLHF